One and the same sample provided the 12 T cell receptor beta chains below, sequenced in a study of T cell repertoires in cytomegalovirus infection. TCRdb called the reads again in MiXCR, with one record for every CDR3 protein. This sample has about 490,000 distinct CDR3 sequences, with 16% found just once. Source material: CD8+ T cells from PBMCs. All receptors come from a human donor in good health (CMV status not recorded). Some clones in this sample may be carry-over from other donors' samples.

This clonotype rates as medium-sized. V and J are TRBV7-8 and TRBJ1-3, with a possible D match to TRBD1 (5 bases). The CDR3 spans 16 residues. With 2 bases removed from V and 0 bases from J, the gap between germline ends came to 11 bases. Per the germline V gene, CDR1 is SGHVS and CDR2 is FQNEAQ. CDR3: CASSLTGPSSGNTIYF. CDR3 coding DNA: TGTGCCAGCAGCTTAACGGGACCTAGCTCTGGAAACACCATATATTTT.

V usage is TRBV7-9 and J usage is TRBJ1-1, with TRBD1 identical over 7 bases. The CDR3 extends over 14 amino acids. V gave up 1 base and J gave up 4 bases; unmatched junction bases: 3. From germline, CDR1 is SEHNR and CDR2 FQNEAQ (reference sequence). CDR3 nucleotides: TGTGCCAGCAGCTTAGAAGCAGGGGGCACTGAAGCTTTCTTT. The encoded protein is CASSLEAGGTEAFF.

The chain carries TRBV6-2 or TRBV6-3 and TRBJ2-5; D may be TRBD2 (5 bases). Looked up from germline, CDR1 is MNHEY and CDR2 is SVGEGT. Trimming left V 0 bases short and J 5 bases short, with 10 bases between. CDR3 length: 14 residues. The CDR3, as DNA: TGTGCCAGCAGTTACTCGGTCGGGGTGGAGACCCAGTACTTC. Translated: CASSYSVGVETQYF.

The J gene is TRBJ2-1, the V gene TRBV20-1; D is ambiguous. CDR1 DFQATT and CDR2 SNEGSKA come from the germline V gene (reference sequence). The V gene lost 0 bases and the J gene lost 6 bases, with 6 bases spanning the gap. The CDR3 covers 12 residues. The DNA for the CDR3 is TGCAGTGCTAGAGAAGGCAGCAATGAGCAGTTCTTC. Translation gives CSAREGSNEQFF.

To note about this clonotype: One base away lies a much larger clone, so this may be a sequencing read error. V is TRBV9 and J is TRBJ2-7, with D perhaps being TRBD1 or TRBD2 (5 bases each). Germline V CDR1 and CDR2: SGDLS, YYNGEE. The CDR3 has 16 amino acids. V was pared by 4 bases and J by 1 base, with 18 bases between. CDR3 loop: CASSPEGRTLSYEQYF. CDR3 DNA sequence: TGTGCCAGCAGCCCCGAGGGGCGGACCTTATCCTACGAGCAGTACTTC. The full variable domain, rest sourced from reference TRBV9 and TRBJ2-7, is DSGVTQTPKHLITATGQRVTLRCSPRSGDLSVYWYQQSLDQGLQFLIQYYNGEERAKGNILERFSAQQFPDLHSELNLSSLELGDSALYFCASSPEGRTLSYEQYFGPGTRLTVT.

This chain joins TRBV4-2 and TRBJ2-7; 7 nucleotides match TRBD1. Germline assignment: CDR1 LGHNA and CDR2 YNFKEQ. The CDR3 spans 14 residues. V was clipped by 3 bases and J by 3 bases; unmatched bases: 5. CDR3 in amino acids: CASSQGRQGYEQYF. As DNA, the CDR3 is TGTGCCAGCAGCCAGGGACGACAGGGCTACGAGCAGTACTTC.

This clonotype was recorded a few times. The chain joins TRBV9 to TRBJ1-2; D is unresolved. Per the germline V gene, CDR1 is SGDLS and CDR2 is YYNGEE. CDR3 length: 17 amino acids. V was pared by 0 bases and J by 12 bases, with 27 bases between. The DNA for the CDR3 is TGTGCCAGCAGCGTAGGTTGGGGAGACATGGGCGCTCTGAGGGACACCTTC. Translated: CASSVGWGDMGALRDTF.

This clonotype occurred many times. This chain connects TRBV12-3 or TRBV12-4 to TRBJ1-2; the D gene is possibly TRBD1 (6 bases). V lost 5 bases and J lost 3, with 10 bases in between. This CDR3 has 13 residues. The CDR3 DNA is TGTGCCAGCAGTGGACAGCGGTACTATGGCTACACCTTC. Its translation is CASSGQRYYGYTF.

Concerning this clonotype: This may be a read error, as it is one base from a much larger clone. The CDR3 here is CAISESRERGAEALF. CDR3 bases: TGTGCCATCAGTGAGTCAAGAGAACGCGGCGCTGAAGCTTTATTT. This chain joins TRBV10-3 and TRBJ1-1; D is uncertain. CDR1 ENHRY and CDR2 SYGVKD come from the germline V gene. The CDR3 spans 15 residues.

The chain is built from TRBV6-6 and TRBJ1-2; unclear D gene. Trimming removed 6 bases from V and 2 bases from J, with 13 bases in between. Per germline, CDR1 MNHNY and CDR2 SVGAGI (reference sequence). The CDR3 is made up of 14 amino acids. The CDR3 protein is CASSLGQVNYGYTF. The CDR3 DNA reads as TGTGCCAGCAGCCTCGGGCAGGTCAACTATGGCTACACCTTC.

This clonotype was found a few times. This chain links TRBV6-6 with TRBJ2-7, with D perhaps TRBD2 (6 bases). The CDR3 extends over 16 amino acids. Trimming removed 0 bases at V and 1 base at J, with 13 bases between. Germline values: CDR1 MNHNY, CDR2 SVGAGI (reference sequence). The CDR3 protein is CASSYSKLGGSYEQYF. CDR3 nucleotide sequence: TGTGCCAGCAGTTACTCGAAACTGGGGGGATCCTACGAGCAGTACTTC.

In its sample, this clonotype was seen many times. The chain carries TRBV7-8 and TRBJ1-3, with D perhaps matching TRBD1 (6 bases). Looked up from germline, CDR1 is SGHVS and CDR2 is FQNEAQ. V lost 4 bases and J lost 3, with 16 bases in between. The CDR3 has 16 amino acids. The CDR3 region is CASSSRRGAGGNTIYF. The CDR3 bases are TGTGCCAGCAGCTCCCGGCGGGGGGCAGGTGGAAACACCATATATTTT.